This T cell receptor (beta chain) was captured in a study of T-cell memory formation after mild COVID-19. Background on the study: Largely, TCR clusters stayed within a single donor.

The CDR3 has 15 residues. Germline V gene data show CDR1 as LNHNV and CDR2 as YYDKDF (reference sequence). Trimming removed 2 bases at V and 1 base at J, with 11 bases between. Study findings and constraints: Clones contracting across day 15 to 85 had a balanced CD4/CD8 profile; later expanding clones leaned CD4+.

TCRdb fed the 5' RACE reads into MiXCR, producing one record per CDR3 protein. Of a few hundred thousand distinct CDR3 sequences in the sample, more than 20% were seen once. With regard to this clonotype: Its specificity is not known.

This chain connects TRBV15 to TRBJ1-1; a possible D gene is TRBD1 (6 bases). The clonotype originates from an adult woman who had mild COVID-19 (a few samples of this study predate the infection). Cell type and time point are not known. Specimen: PBMCs or a T cell subset sorted from them (not recorded which). Written as DNA, the CDR3 is TGTGCCACCAGCAGAACTATGACAGGGAACACTGAAGCTTTCTTT. Residues: CATSRTMTGNTEAFF.